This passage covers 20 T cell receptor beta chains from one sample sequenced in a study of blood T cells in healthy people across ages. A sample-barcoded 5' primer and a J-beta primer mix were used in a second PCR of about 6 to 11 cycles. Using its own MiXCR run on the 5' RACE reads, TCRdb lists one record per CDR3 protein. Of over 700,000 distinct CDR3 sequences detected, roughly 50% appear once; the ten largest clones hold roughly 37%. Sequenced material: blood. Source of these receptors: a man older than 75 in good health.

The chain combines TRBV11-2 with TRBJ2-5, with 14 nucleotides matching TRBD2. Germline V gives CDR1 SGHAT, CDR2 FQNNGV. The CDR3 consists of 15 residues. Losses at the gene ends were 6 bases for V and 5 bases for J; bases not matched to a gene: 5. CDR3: CASRSGLAGVETQYF. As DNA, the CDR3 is TGTGCCAGCAGGTCGGGACTAGCGGGAGTGGAGACCCAGTACTTC. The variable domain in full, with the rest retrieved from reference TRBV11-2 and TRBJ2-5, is EAGVAQSPRYKIIEKRQSVAFWCNPISGHATLYWYQQILGQGPKLLIQFQNNGVVDDSQLPKDRFSAERLKGVDSTLKIQPAKLEDSAVYLCASRSGLAGVETQYFGPGTRLLVL.

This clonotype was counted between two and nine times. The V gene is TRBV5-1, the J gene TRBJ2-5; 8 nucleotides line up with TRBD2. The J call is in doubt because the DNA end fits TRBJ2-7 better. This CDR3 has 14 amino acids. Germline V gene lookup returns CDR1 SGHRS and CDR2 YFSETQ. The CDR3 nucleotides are TGCGCCAGCAGCCCTTGGGCGGGAGGCTACGAGCAGTACTTC. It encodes CASSPWAGGYEQYF.

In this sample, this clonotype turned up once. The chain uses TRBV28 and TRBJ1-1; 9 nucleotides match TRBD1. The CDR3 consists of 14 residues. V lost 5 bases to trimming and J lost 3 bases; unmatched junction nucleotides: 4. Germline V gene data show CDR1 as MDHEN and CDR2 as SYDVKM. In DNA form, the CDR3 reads TGTGCCAGCAGTGGTCGGACAGGGGACACTGAAGCTTTCTTT. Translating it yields CASSGRTGDTEAFF.

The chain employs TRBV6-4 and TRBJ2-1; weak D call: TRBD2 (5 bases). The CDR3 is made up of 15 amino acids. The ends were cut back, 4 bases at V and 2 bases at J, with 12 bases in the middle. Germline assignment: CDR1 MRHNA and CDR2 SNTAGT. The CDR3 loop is CASSAGAEPYNEQFF. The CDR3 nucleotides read TGTGCCAGCAGTGCTGGAGCGGAGCCCTACAATGAGCAGTTCTTC.

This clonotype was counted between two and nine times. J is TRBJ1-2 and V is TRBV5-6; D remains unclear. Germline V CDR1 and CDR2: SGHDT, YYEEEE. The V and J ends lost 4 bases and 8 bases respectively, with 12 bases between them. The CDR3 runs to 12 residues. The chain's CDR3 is CASSPRAQGYTF. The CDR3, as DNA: TGTGCCAGCAGCCCAAGGGCGCAGGGCTACACCTTC.

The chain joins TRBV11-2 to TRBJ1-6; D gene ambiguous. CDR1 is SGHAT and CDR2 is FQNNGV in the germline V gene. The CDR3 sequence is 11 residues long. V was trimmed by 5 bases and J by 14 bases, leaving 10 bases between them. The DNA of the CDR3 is TGTGCCAGCAGCGATCCTGGAGCCCTCCACTTT. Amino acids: CASSDPGALHF.

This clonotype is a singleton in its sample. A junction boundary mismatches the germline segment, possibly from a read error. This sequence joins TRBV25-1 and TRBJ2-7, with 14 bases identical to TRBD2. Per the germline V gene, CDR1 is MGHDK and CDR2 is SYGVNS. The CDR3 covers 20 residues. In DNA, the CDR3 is TGTGCCAGCAGTGGGGCCGGGACTAGCGGGAGTCCACGCCAAACCTACGAGCGGTACTTC. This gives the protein CASSGAGTSGSPRQTYERYF.

As DNA, the CDR3 is TGTGCCAGCTCACCAACAGGGATGACGATCGAGCAGTACTTC. Translating gives CASSPTGMTIEQYF. This chain joins TRBV18 and TRBJ2-7, with D possibly TRBD1 on 6 matching bases. The germline V gene has CDR1 KGHSH and CDR2 LQKENI. This CDR3 has 14 amino acids. The V end was cut by 2 bases, the J end by 6 bases, with 14 bases between.

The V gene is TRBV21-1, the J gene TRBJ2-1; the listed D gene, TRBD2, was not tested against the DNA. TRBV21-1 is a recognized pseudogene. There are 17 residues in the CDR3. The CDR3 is CASSNLLAFNSYNEQFF. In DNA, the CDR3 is TGTGCCAGCAGCAACTTACTAGCGTTCAACTCCTACAATGAGCAGTTCTTC.

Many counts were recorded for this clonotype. The CDR3 reads CASTDRGAYGYTF. The DNA of the CDR3 is TGTGCCAGCACCGATCGGGGGGCCTATGGCTACACCTTC. This chain uses TRBV2 with TRBJ1-2; a possible D gene is TRBD1 (6 bases). The V gene lost 7 bases and the J gene lost 4 bases, with 13 bases spanning the gap. CDR3 length equals 13 residues. From germline, CDR1 is SNHLY and CDR2 FYNNEI.

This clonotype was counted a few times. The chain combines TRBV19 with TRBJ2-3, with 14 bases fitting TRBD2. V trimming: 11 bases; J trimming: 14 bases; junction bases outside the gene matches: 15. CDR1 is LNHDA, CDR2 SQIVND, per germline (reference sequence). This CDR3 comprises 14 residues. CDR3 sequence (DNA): TGTGCCTCATCGGGACTAGCGGGAGAAGGGCGCGCGTATTTT. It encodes CASSGLAGEGRAYF.

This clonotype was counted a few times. The CDR3 sequence is CASRAGLGTYEQYF. The CDR3 nucleotides read TGTGCCAGCAGAGCAGGCCTGGGAACGTACGAGCAGTACTTC. This chain uses TRBV6-1 with TRBJ2-4; D remains ambiguous. The tail of the sequence fits TRBJ2-7 better, so the J call may be wrong. Germline V lookup: CDR1 MNHNS, CDR2 SASEGT. The CDR3 is 14 amino acids.

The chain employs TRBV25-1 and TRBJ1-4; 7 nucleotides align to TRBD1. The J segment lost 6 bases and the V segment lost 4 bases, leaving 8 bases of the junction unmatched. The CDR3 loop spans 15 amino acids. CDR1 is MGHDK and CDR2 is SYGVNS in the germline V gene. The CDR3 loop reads CASSGWDSGHEKLFF. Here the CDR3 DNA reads TGTGCCAGCAGTGGTTGGGACAGCGGTCATGAAAAACTGTTTTTT. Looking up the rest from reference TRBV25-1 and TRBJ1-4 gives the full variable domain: EADIYQTPRYLVIGTGKKITLECSQTMGHDKMYWYQQDPGMELHLIHYSYGVNSTEKGDLSSESTVSRIRTEHFPLTLESARPSHTSQYLCASSGWDSGHEKLFFGSGTQLSVL.

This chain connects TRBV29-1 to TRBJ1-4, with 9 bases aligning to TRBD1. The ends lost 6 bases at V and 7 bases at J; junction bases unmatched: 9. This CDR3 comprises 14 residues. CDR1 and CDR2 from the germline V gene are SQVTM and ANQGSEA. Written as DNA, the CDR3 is TGCAGCGTACTTCCCGGGACAGGGAGTGAAAAACTGTTTTTT. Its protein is CSVLPGTGSEKLFF.

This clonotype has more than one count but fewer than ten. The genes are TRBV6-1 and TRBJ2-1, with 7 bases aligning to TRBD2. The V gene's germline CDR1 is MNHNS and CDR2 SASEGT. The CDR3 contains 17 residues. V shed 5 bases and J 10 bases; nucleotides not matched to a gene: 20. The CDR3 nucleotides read TGTGCCAGCAGTCCCCTCGTCCCCAGCGGGACCTCCGGGGAGCAGTTCTTC. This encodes CASSPLVPSGTSGEQFF.

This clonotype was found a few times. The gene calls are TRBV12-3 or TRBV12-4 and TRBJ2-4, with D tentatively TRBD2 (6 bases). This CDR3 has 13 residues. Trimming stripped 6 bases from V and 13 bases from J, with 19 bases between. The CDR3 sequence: CASSLIGGGEQYF. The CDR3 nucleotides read TGTGCCAGCAGCCTCATTGGGGGAGGAGAGCAGTACTTC.

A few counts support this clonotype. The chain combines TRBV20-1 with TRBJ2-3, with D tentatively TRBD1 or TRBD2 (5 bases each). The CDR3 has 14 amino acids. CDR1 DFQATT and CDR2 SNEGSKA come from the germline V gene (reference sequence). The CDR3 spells CGRQGVQGTDTQYF. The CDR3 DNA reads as TGCGGCCGGCAGGGAGTCCAAGGCACAGATACGCAGTATTTT.

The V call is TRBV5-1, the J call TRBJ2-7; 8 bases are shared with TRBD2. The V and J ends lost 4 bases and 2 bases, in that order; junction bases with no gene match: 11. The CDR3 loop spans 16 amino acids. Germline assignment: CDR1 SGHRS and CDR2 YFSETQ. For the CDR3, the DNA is TGCGCCAGCAGCGTGACCGGGACTAGTGACGCCTACGAGCAGTACTTC. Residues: CASSVTGTSDAYEQYF.

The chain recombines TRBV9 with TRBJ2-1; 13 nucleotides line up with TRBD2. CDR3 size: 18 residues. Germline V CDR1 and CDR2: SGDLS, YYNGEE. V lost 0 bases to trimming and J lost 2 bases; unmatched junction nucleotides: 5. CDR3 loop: CASSVGTSGSRAYNEQFF. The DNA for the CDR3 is TGTGCCAGCAGCGTAGGGACTAGCGGGAGCCGGGCCTACAATGAGCAGTTCTTC.

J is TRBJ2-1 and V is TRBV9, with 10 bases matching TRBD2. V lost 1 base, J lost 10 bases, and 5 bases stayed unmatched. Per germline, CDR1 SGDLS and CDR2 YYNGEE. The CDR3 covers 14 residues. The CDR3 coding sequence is TGTGCCAGCAGCGTATCTAGCGGGAGTTGGGAGCAGTTCTTC. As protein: CASSVSSGSWEQFF.